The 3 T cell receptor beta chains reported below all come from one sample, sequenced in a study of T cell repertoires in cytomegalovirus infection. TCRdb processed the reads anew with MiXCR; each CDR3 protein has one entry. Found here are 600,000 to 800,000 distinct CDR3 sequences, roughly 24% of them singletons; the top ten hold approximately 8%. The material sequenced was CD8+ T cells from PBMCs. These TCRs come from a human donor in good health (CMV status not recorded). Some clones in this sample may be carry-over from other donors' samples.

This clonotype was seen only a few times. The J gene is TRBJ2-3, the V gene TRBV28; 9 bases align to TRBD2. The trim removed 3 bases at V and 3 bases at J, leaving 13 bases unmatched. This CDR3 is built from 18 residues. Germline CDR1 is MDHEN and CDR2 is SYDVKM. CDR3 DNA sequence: TGTGCCAGCAGTTTCCCCTCTCGCGGGGGGGCGAGTACAGATACGCAGTATTTT. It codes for CASSFPSRGGASTDTQYF.

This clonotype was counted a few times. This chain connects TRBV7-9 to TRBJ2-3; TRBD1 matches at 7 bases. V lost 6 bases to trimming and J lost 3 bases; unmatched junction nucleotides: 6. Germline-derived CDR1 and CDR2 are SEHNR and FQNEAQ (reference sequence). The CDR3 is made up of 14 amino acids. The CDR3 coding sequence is TGTGCCAGCAGGTTGACAGGGACAACAGATACGCAGTATTTT. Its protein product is CASRLTGTTDTQYF.

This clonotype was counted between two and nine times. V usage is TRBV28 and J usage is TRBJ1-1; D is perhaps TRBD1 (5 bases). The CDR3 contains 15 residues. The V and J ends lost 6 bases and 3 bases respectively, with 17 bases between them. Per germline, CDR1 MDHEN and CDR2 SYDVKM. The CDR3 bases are TGTGCCAGCAGGCTCACCGGGGCATGGGACACTGAAGCTTTCTTT. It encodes CASRLTGAWDTEAFF.